This entry lists 19 T cell receptor beta chains sequenced from one sample in a study of T cell changes during pregnancy in multiple sclerosis. Clones were sequenced by immunoSEQ multiplex PCR, and TCRdb holds only the in-frame ones, with some missing. The sample comprises 78,000 or so clones, around 92% of which are singletons, and 1.4% rests with the top ten. Sequencing was performed on peripheral blood, taken before pregnancy. These receptors were obtained from a female donor with multiple sclerosis, enrolled in a pregnancy study.

The rearrangement links TRBV15 to TRBJ2-5; no firm D call. V lost 1 base and J 3 bases, leaving 15 bases between the germline ends. The germline V gene encodes CDR1 LNHNV and CDR2 YYDKDF (reference sequence). The CDR3 sequence is 16 residues long. CDR3 sequence (DNA): TGTGCCACCAGCAGAGCACCTAGATCTTTAAAAGAGACCCAGTACTTC. This sequence encodes CATSRAPRSLKETQYF.

This clone was found once. J is TRBJ1-3 and V is TRBV6-1; maybe TRBD1 (5 bases). Looked up from germline, CDR1 is MNHNS and CDR2 is SASEGT. Trimming stripped 0 bases from V and 0 bases from J, with 12 bases between. CDR3 length equals 17 residues. CDR3 nucleotide sequence: TGTGCCAGCAGTGAAGCGCACGGGGGTAGCTCTGGAAACACCATATATTTT. This codes for CASSEAHGGSSGNTIYF.

Only one count was recorded for this clone. This chain links TRBV7-6 with TRBJ2-7; no reliable D call. V dropped 4 bases and J dropped 2 bases, with 9 bases sitting between them. Germline V gene data show CDR1 as SGHVS and CDR2 as FNYEAQ. The CDR3 runs 13 residues. CDR3: CASSSTFPYEQYF. CDR3 nucleotide sequence: TGTGCCAGCAGCTCCACATTTCCCTACGAGCAGTACTTC.

The chain combines TRBV12-5 with TRBJ1-4, with D perhaps TRBD1 (6 bases). The CDR3 contains 22 residues. V was cut by 5 bases and J by 0 bases, with 31 bases left in between. The germline gives CDR1 LGHNT, CDR2 FRNRAP. The DNA of the CDR3 is TGTGCTAGTGGTGCTCCTCCAGGGGATAGGCCCAACGGACGCGCAACTAATGAAAAACTGTTTTTT. Protein product: CASGAPPGDRPNGRATNEKLFF.

The V and J genes are TRBV7-9 and TRBJ2-7, with 8 nucleotides matching TRBD1. The V gene end was trimmed by 1 base and the J gene end by 3 bases; junction bases not matched to a gene: 8. Germline CDR1 and CDR2: SEHNR and FQNEAQ (reference sequence). This CDR3 contains 16 residues. CDR3 in amino acids: CASSLGSQGVIYEQYF. The CDR3 DNA is TGTGCCAGCAGCTTAGGCTCACAGGGGGTCATCTACGAGCAGTACTTC.

The chain combines TRBV7-2 with TRBJ1-2, with D perhaps TRBD1 (5 bases). Per the germline V gene, CDR1 is SGHTA and CDR2 is FQGNSA. V lost 1 base to trimming and J lost 5 bases, with 8 bases between them. The CDR3 sequence is 13 residues long. The CDR3 region is CASSLGGGYGYTF. In DNA, the CDR3 is TGTGCCAGCAGCTTAGGGGGCGGTTATGGCTACACCTTC.

As concerns this clone: Distinct nucleotide sequences in the sample also encode this CDR3. CDR3: CASSLRGSYNSPLHF. The CDR3 nucleotides are TGTGCCAGCAGCTTAAGGGGCAGCTATAATTCACCCCTCCACTTT. This chain joins TRBV5-4 and TRBJ1-6; D perhaps matches TRBD1 (5 bases). This CDR3 region has 15 residues. Deletions cut 2 bases from V and 3 bases from J, with 9 bases between. Per the germline V gene, CDR1 is SGHNT and CDR2 is YYREEE (reference sequence).

The chain carries TRBV19 and TRBJ2-3, with a weak D call TRBD2 (6 bases). The germline V gene encodes CDR1 LNHDA and CDR2 SQIVND (reference sequence). The germline V and J ends were trimmed by 3 bases and 4 bases, with 17 bases remaining between them. The CDR3 is 16 amino acids. In DNA form, the CDR3 reads TGTGCCAGTAGTATTTTGCCCGGGGGAATATCAGATACGCAGTATTTT. Protein: CASSILPGGISDTQYF.

The rearrangement links TRBV5-4 to TRBJ2-3, with D perhaps TRBD1 (5 bases). This CDR3 is 12 amino acids long. Germline V CDR1 and CDR2: SGHNT, YYREEE (reference sequence). V was clipped by 4 bases and J by 4 bases, with 7 bases between them. CDR3 nucleotides: TGTGCCAGCAGCAGGGGCGCAGATACGCAGTATTTT. It specifies CASSRGADTQYF.

The chain uses TRBV11-2 and TRBJ2-1; 8 nucleotides line up with TRBD2. J lost 9 bases, V lost 1 base, and 8 bases had no gene match. This CDR3 spans 15 amino acids. From germline, CDR1 is SGHAT and CDR2 FQNNGV. The CDR3 region is CASSLVSGGAGEQFF. CDR3 in DNA: TGTGCCAGCAGCTTAGTTTCCGGGGGGGCGGGTGAGCAGTTCTTC.

The chain combines TRBV7-8 with TRBJ1-4; 7 positions match TRBD1. Unmatched junction bases numbered 18, after V lost 5 bases and J lost 0 bases. The CDR3 loop spans 20 amino acids. The V gene's germline CDR1 is SGHVS and CDR2 FQNEAQ. The CDR3 nucleotides are TGTGCCAGCAGCCCTAGGGCCAAGACAGGGTTCAAAGCAACTAATGAAAAACTGTTTTTT. Translation: CASSPRAKTGFKATNEKLFF.

This clone is a singleton in its sample. The rearrangement joins TRBV7-8 to TRBJ2-7, with TRBD2 identical over 15 bases. Trimming removed 5 bases from V and 1 base from J; junction bases left unmatched: 12. The CDR3 totals 19 residues. The germline V gene encodes CDR1 SGHVS and CDR2 FQNEAQ. DNA of the CDR3: TGTGCCAGCAGCGACCGGACTAGCGGGGGGGCCTTGTTATCCTACGAGCAGTACTTC. Translated: CASSDRTSGGALLSYEQYF.

This clone came up once. The chain is built from TRBV10-3 and TRBJ2-3; 13 positions match TRBD2. After removal of 2 bases from V and 2 bases from J, the junction contained 4 bases not matched to a gene. The CDR3 covers 17 residues. Germline values: CDR1 ENHRY, CDR2 SYGVKD. The CDR3 nucleotides read TGTGCCATCAGTGAGCCGACTAGCGGGGGGAACACAGATACGCAGTATTTT. It yields the protein CAISEPTSGGNTDTQYF.

The gene calls are TRBV9 and TRBJ1-3, with D possibly TRBD1 on 6 matching bases. Trimming removed 0 bases from V and 0 bases from J, with 16 bases in between. This CDR3 contains 18 residues. Germline CDR1 SGDLS, CDR2 YYNGEE. The CDR3 DNA reads TGTGCCAGCAGCGTAGGGTCGGTGGACAGTCTCTCTGGAAACACCATATATTTT. Amino acids: CASSVGSVDSLSGNTIYF.

This clone was counted a single time. The genes are TRBV7-2 and TRBJ1-5; 11 bases line up with TRBD1. V lost 5 bases and J lost 0; bases outside the gene matches: 12. The CDR3 has 19 residues. Looked up from germline, CDR1 is SGHTA and CDR2 is FQGNSA. The CDR3 bases are TGTGCCAGCAGCATCCCGGGACAGGGGGTACCATATAGCAATCAGCCCCAGCATTTT. Its translation is CASSIPGQGVPYSNQPQHF.

The chain is built from TRBV7-3 and TRBJ2-2; maybe TRBD2 (6 bases). The CDR3 covers 17 residues. The V gene's germline CDR1 is SGHTA and CDR2 FQGTGA. The V end lost 5 bases, the J end lost 6 bases, and 22 bases lay between the germline ends. This CDR3 reads CASSTGPGTGEAGELFF. In DNA, the CDR3 is TGTGCCAGCAGCACAGGCCCCGGGACCGGGGAGGCCGGGGAGCTGTTTTTT.

This chain joins TRBV15 and TRBJ1-4; 9 bases are shared with TRBD1. This CDR3 comprises 13 residues. V trimming: 5 bases; J trimming: 10 bases; junction bases outside the gene matches: 5. Germline assignment: CDR1 LNHNV and CDR2 YYDKDF (reference sequence). The CDR3 spells CATSQDRGGKLFF. CDR3 nucleotide sequence: TGTGCCACCAGCCAGGACAGGGGCGGAAAACTGTTTTTT.

This rearrangement joins TRBV19 to TRBJ2-3; 9 nucleotides align to TRBD1. Germline CDR1 LNHDA, CDR2 SQIVND (reference sequence). V lost 8 bases and J lost 1; bases outside the gene matches: 1. The CDR3 is made up of 13 amino acids. The CDR3 reads CASRDRGTDTQYF. The CDR3 coding sequence is TGTGCCAGTCGGGACAGGGGCACAGATACGCAGTATTTT.

The genes are TRBV7-9 and TRBJ2-3; D gene ambiguous. V dropped 3 bases and J dropped 4 bases, with 5 bases sitting between them. The CDR3 length is 12 residues. Germline values: CDR1 SEHNR, CDR2 FQNEAQ (reference sequence). CDR3 residues: CASSFLSDTQYF. The CDR3 coding sequence is TGTGCCAGCAGCTTTTTATCAGATACGCAGTATTTT. Full variable domain (outside the CDR3, taken from reference TRBV7-9 and TRBJ2-3): DTGVSQNPRHKITKRGQNVTFRCDPISEHNRLYWYRQTLGQGPEFLTYFQNEAQLEKSRLLSDRFSAERPKGSFSTLEIQRTEQGDSAMYLCASSFLSDTQYFGPGTRLTVL.